The TCR beta chain described here comes from a study of blood T cell repertoires in COVID-19. The CDR3 runs 11 residues. V was shortened by 4 bases and J by 5 bases, with 4 bases between the two germline ends. CDR1 MDHEN and CDR2 SYDVKM come from the germline V gene. Measured with immunoSEQ multiplex PCR; TCRdb has only the in-frame clones, and not every one. Of tens of thousands of clones in the sample, 65% to 80% were seen once. In this sample, this clone turned up a few times. The clonotype was recovered from a man aged 25-45 years with COVID-19, enrolled during active disease. Material for sequencing was peripheral blood. This rearrangement joins TRBV28 to TRBJ2-3; no firm D call. The CDR3 region has the DNA TGTGCCAGCAGTTCAGGAGATACGCAGTATTTT. This translates into CASSSGDTQYF.